These 4 T cell receptor beta chains were all obtained from the same sample, sequenced in a study of cytomegalovirus exposure and HLA in healthy donors. TCRdb keeps only in-frame clones here, not all; method: immunoSEQ multiplex PCR. This table has hundreds of thousands of clones, roughly 90% appearing once. Sequenced material: PBMCs. The receptors were gathered from a woman aged 18-29 years in good health and CMV-seronegative.

The CDR3, as DNA: TGTGCCAGCAGCCTAGGGAGGTTCACTGAAGCTTTCTTT. Encoded protein: CASSLGRFTEAFF. The chain couples TRBV28 to TRBJ1-1; no definite D call. Germline V CDR1 and CDR2: MDHEN, SYDVKM. Trimming removed 6 bases at V and 4 bases at J, with 12 bases between. This CDR3 comprises 13 residues.

This chain uses TRBV6-1 with TRBJ2-2; 9 bases fit TRBD1. Germline CDR1 MNHNS, CDR2 SASEGT. The CDR3 loop spans 15 amino acids. V shed 4 bases, J shed 4 bases, and the junction held 4 bases outside the gene matches. The CDR3 spells CASSAGTGFTGELFF. The CDR3 nucleotides read TGTGCCAGCAGTGCCGGGACAGGGTTCACCGGGGAGCTGTTTTTT.

This chain uses TRBV5-6 with TRBJ1-1; no definite D call. The CDR3 runs to 13 residues. Germline-derived CDR1 and CDR2 are SGHDT and YYEEEE. The V end was cut by 2 bases, the J end by 1 base, with 6 bases between. This CDR3 reads CASSFRGNTEAFF. The CDR3 bases are TGTGCCAGCAGCTTTCGGGGGAACACTGAAGCTTTCTTT.

The chain carries TRBV28 and TRBJ1-3; 9 nucleotides align to TRBD1. Germline V lookup: CDR1 MDHEN, CDR2 SYDVKM. The CDR3 covers 20 residues. The V gene end was trimmed by 4 bases and the J gene end by 0 bases; junction bases not matched to a gene: 16. The chain's CDR3 is CASSSRPRRDRDFSGNTIYF. In DNA, the CDR3 is TGTGCCAGCAGTTCCCGACCCCGACGGGACAGGGATTTCTCTGGAAACACCATATATTTT.